This T cell receptor beta chain was recorded in a study of Ad26.COV2.S vaccination and SARS-CoV-2 variants. In the study overall: Intramuscular Ad26.COV2.S doses were given once or twice, 56 days apart.

In germline, CDR1 is MGHDK, CDR2 SYGVNS. The length of the CDR3 is 13 residues. V lost 1 base and J lost 2, with 6 bases in between. TCRdb's table, derived via immunoSEQ multiplex PCR, lists solely in-frame clones and lacks some. Among about 350,000 clones listed, around 89% were seen once. This clone has a single count. Its target is not known. Treatment defined: some 20 received Ad26.COV2.S at low or high dose, single or two shots; 5 received placebo; per-sample allocation not given. Day 63 after the first vaccine or placebo injection was the time point for sampling. A Boston adult aged 18-55 years was the donor. Points from the study as a whole: Spike-specific TCR breadth ran higher among vaccine recipients than placebo recipients. Recipients of either vaccine or placebo displayed similar breadth of non-spike TCRs.

This specimen was peripheral blood, taken in a trial of Ad26.COV2.S vaccine versus placebo. This clonotype was sampled from a person between 18 and 65 years old who received the Ad26.COV2.S COVID-19 vaccine or a placebo. V usage is TRBV25-1 and J usage is TRBJ2-7; D is possibly TRBD1 (6 bases). The CDR3 DNA sequence: TGTGCCAGCAGTGAATCAGGGGCCTACGAGCAGTACTTC. Its protein is CASSESGAYEQYF.